The sequence of this T cell receptor (beta chain) was determined in a study of cytomegalovirus exposure and HLA in healthy donors. Overall study: Prior work identified around 100 million unique TCR beta sequences in roughly 180 million T cells. In terms of ancestry, the Caucasian-associated cluster contained 81% of the roughly 400 genotyped donors. Findings and limits, study-wide: It was likely that a cluster of highly shared sequence variants was a sequencing artifact. Altogether, 164 TCR beta chains were recorded as cytomegalovirus-associated.

This CDR3 is built from 12 residues. CDR1 MNHNY and CDR2 SVGAGI come from the germline V gene (reference sequence). V was trimmed by 10 bases and J by 6 bases, leaving 15 bases between them. Primers included in the PCR were 60 Vbeta and 13 Jbeta primers. Here immunoSEQ multiplex PCR was the method, and the copy in TCRdb shows in-frame clones only, minus some. The sample holds about 190,000 clones, 84% seen once. As for this clone: The antigen is undetermined.

The receptor's source is a woman in her fifties or sixties in good health and CMV-seropositive. The chain links TRBV6-6 to TRBJ1-2, with D hard to call. Source material: PBMCs. CDR3 DNA: TGTGCCACCAAGGTCGGGGTTGATGGCTACACCTTC. Translated: CATKVGVDGYTF.